Reported below is one T cell receptor beta chain. The sample belongs to a study of blood T cell repertoires in COVID-19. Overall study: Researchers got acute and convalescent COVID-19 samples from the United States, Italy and Spain. T cells, B-cell-depleted T cells, or PBMCs supplied cDNA or gDNA.

Original analysis: Amplification of reference gene primers provided the estimated nucleated cell counts. Here immunoSEQ multiplex PCR was the method, and the copy in TCRdb shows in-frame clones only, minus some. V, J and clone size are those of that table, while D and trimming were read from the DNA. The data contain about 210,000 clones, about four fifths of them seen just once; the ten biggest clones take up 2% to 3%. The sequence came from a middle-aged woman with active or convalescent COVID-19. The sequenced sample consisted of peripheral blood.

In nucleotides, the CDR3 is TGTGCCAGCAGCGTAGAGTCCGGCTATAATTCACCCCTCCACTTT. Protein product: CASSVESGYNSPLHF. The chain combines TRBV9 with TRBJ1-6, with D uncertain. Germline assignment: CDR1 SGDLS and CDR2 YYNGEE. The CDR3 consists of 15 residues. Trimming stripped 0 bases from V and 3 bases from J, with 7 bases between.